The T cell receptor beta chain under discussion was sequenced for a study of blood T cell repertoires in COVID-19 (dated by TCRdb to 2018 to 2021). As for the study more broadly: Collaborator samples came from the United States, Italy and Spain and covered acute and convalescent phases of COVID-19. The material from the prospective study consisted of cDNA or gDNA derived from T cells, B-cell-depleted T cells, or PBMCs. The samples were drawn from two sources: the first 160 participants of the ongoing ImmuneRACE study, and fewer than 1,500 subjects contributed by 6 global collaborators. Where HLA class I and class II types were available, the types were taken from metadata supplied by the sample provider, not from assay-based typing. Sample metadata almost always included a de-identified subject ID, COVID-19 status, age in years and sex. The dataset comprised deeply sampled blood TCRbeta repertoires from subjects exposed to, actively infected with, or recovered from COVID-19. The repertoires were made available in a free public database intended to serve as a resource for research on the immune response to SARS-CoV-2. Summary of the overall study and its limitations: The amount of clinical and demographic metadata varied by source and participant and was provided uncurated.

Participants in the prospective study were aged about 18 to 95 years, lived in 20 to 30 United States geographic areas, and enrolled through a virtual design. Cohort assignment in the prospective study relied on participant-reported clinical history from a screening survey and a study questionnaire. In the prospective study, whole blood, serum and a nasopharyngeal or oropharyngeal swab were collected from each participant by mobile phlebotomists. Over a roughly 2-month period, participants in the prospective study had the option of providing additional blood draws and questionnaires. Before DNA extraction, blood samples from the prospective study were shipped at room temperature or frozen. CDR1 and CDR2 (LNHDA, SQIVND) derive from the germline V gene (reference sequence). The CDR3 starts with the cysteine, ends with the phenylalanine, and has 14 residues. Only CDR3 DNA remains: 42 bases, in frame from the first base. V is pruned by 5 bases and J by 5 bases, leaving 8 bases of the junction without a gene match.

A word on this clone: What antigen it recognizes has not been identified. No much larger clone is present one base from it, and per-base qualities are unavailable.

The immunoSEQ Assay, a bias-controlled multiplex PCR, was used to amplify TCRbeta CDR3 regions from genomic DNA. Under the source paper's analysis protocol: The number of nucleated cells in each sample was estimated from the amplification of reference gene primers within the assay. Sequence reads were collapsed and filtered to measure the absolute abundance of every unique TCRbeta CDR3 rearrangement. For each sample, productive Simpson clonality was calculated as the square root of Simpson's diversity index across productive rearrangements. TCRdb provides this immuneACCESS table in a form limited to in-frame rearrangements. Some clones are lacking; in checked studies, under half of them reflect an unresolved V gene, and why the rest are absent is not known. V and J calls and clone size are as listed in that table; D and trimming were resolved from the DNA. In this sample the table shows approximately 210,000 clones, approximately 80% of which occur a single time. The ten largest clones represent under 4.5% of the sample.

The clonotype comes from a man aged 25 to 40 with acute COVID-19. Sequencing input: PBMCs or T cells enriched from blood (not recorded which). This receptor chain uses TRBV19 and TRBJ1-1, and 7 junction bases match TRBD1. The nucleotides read TGTGCCAGTAGTCTAAGGACAGGAAGGACTGAAGCTTTCTTT. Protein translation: CASSLRTGRTEAFF.